The next 27 T cell receptor beta chains were all read from a single sample in a study of blood T cell repertoires in COVID-19. Using immunoSEQ multiplex PCR, the repertoire was profiled, and TCRdb retains in-frame clones only, with some absent. This repertoire shows around 300,000 clones, 83% found once; its top ten account for 8% to 9.5%. The sample comprised peripheral blood. The receptors stem from a woman aged 45 to 65 who had recovered from COVID-19.

Of note for this clone: The sample contains more than one DNA sequence encoding this CDR3. The chain links TRBV30 to TRBJ1-1; D is undetermined. This CDR3 comprises 11 residues. Germline lookup yields CDR1 GTSNPN and CDR2 SVGIG (reference sequence). V lost 0 bases, J lost 7 bases, and 6 bases lay in between. CDR3 DNA: TGTGCCTGGAGTGTTCGTAGTGAAGCTTTCTTT. Translated: CAWSVRSEAFF.

V gene TRBV7-3 combines with J gene TRBJ2-6; 12 bases line up with TRBD1. Trimming took 1 base from V and 0 from J; bases not matched to a gene: 7. CDR1 and CDR2 (germline): SGHTA, FQGTGA. The CDR3 is 20 residues long. The DNA for the CDR3 is TGTGCCAGCAGCTTAAGGGTCCGGGACAGGGGGCTCTCTGGGGCCAACGTCCTGACTTTC. Its protein product is CASSLRVRDRGLSGANVLTF.

The chain has TRBV11-2 and TRBJ2-7; a weak D match, TRBD2 (6 bases). The length of the CDR3 is 17 residues. Trimming removed 2 bases from V and 0 bases from J, with 17 bases in between. CDR1 SGHAT and CDR2 FQNNGV come from the germline V gene. The CDR3 region has the DNA TGTGCCAGCAGCTTAACTAGCTACTCCCGGGGCTCCTACGAGCAGTACTTC. Its translation: CASSLTSYSRGSYEQYF.

This clone was observed a handful of times. The chain couples TRBV7-9 to TRBJ2-7; no definite D call. This CDR3 has 14 residues. V lost 5 bases, J lost 0 bases, and 11 bases lay in between. Germline V gives CDR1 SEHNR, CDR2 FQNEAQ (reference sequence). This CDR3 is CASSVLQSSYEQYF. CDR3 nucleotide sequence: TGTGCCAGCAGCGTATTACAGAGCTCCTACGAGCAGTACTTC.

The V gene is TRBV5-1, the J gene TRBJ2-5; the D gene is possibly TRBD1 (5 bases). Germline CDR1 is SGHRS and CDR2 is YFSETQ. The CDR3 runs to 14 residues. Trimming cost V 4 bases and J 5 bases, with 15 bases left between them. For the CDR3, the DNA is TGCGCCAGCAGCGAAACCGCCAGGGATGAGACCCAGTACTTC. Its translation: CASSETARDETQYF. The full variable domain, its missing parts supplied by reference TRBV5-1 and TRBJ2-5, is KAGVTQTPRYLIKTRGQQVTLSCSPISGHRSVSWYQQTPGQGLQFLFEYFSETQRNKGNFPGRFSGRQFSNSRSEMNVSTLELGDSALYLCASSETARDETQYFGPGTRLLVL.

The chain combines TRBV7-2 with TRBJ2-3, with a tentative D call TRBD2 (5 bases). The CDR3 totals 15 residues. Germline lookup yields CDR1 SGHTA and CDR2 FQGNSA. Trimming left V 6 bases short and J 6 bases short, with 19 bases between. DNA of the CDR3: TGTGCCAGCAGACCCCAGGCGGGTCCGGGGGATACGCAGTATTTT. This encodes CASRPQAGPGDTQYF.

This clone appeared a few times. This chain connects TRBV19 to TRBJ1-1; 8 positions agree with TRBD1. Trimming at V came to 4 bases and at J to 5 bases, leaving 0 bases not matched to a gene. In germline, CDR1 is LNHDA, CDR2 SQIVND (reference sequence). This CDR3 is 12 amino acids long. DNA for the CDR3: TGTGCCAGTAGTAGGACAGGGACTGAAGCTTTCTTT. Protein sequence: CASSRTGTEAFF.

V is TRBV6-6 and J is TRBJ2-5; 11 nucleotides agree with TRBD1. CDR1 is MNHNY, CDR2 SVGAGI, per germline (reference sequence). J lost 5 bases, V lost 6 bases, and 8 bases had no gene match. The CDR3 extends over 15 amino acids. The CDR3 nucleotides read TGTGCCAGCAGCCCTAGGACAGGGGGCGTCGAGACCCAGTACTTC. This sequence encodes CASSPRTGGVETQYF.

This chain connects TRBV6-5 to TRBJ1-4, with 10 bases lining up with TRBD1. CDR1 and CDR2 (germline): MNHEY, SVGAGI. The CDR3 extends over 15 amino acids. Unmatched junction bases numbered 2, after V lost 2 bases and J lost 5 bases. The CDR3 DNA reads TGTGCCAGCAGTTACGGGACAGGGGAGAATGAAAAACTGTTTTTT. Protein sequence: CASSYGTGENEKLFF.

This chain joins TRBV30 and TRBJ2-3, with 9 bases aligning to TRBD2. V lost 4 bases and J lost 1; bases outside the gene matches: 3. The germline V gene has CDR1 GTSNPN and CDR2 SVGIG (reference sequence). The CDR3 contains 14 residues. The CDR3 DNA follows: TGTGCCTGGAACCCTAGCGGGGGCACAGATACGCAGTATTTT. As protein: CAWNPSGGTDTQYF. The full variable domain, with the rest looked up from reference TRBV30 and TRBJ2-3, is SQTIHQWPATLVQPVGSPLSLECTVEGTSNPNLYWYRQAAGRGLQLLFYSVGIGQISSEVPQNLSASRPQDRQFILSSKKLLLSDSGFYLCAWNPSGGTDTQYFGPGTRLTVL.

This clone was seen once. The chain couples TRBV5-4 to TRBJ1-6; 9 bases map to TRBD1. The germline gives CDR1 SGHNT, CDR2 YYREEE (reference sequence). J lost 8 bases, V lost 0 bases, and 6 bases had no gene match. The CDR3 spans 16 residues. This CDR3 reads CASSLGTGTGHSPLHF. DNA for the CDR3: TGTGCCAGCAGCTTGGGGACTGGGACAGGGCATTCACCCCTCCACTTT.

The chain employs TRBV24-1 and TRBJ1-2; 8 nucleotides match TRBD1. Trimming at V came to 3 bases and at J to 7 bases, leaving 9 bases not matched to a gene. Germline V CDR1 and CDR2: KGHDR, SFDVKD. The CDR3 covers 15 residues. The chain's CDR3 is CATSDPRQGISGYTF. The CDR3 DNA sequence: TGTGCCACCAGTGATCCCAGACAGGGGATAAGTGGCTACACCTTC.

This chain joins TRBV2 and TRBJ2-3, with 13 bases identical to TRBD2. After removal of 5 bases from V and 8 bases from J, the junction contained 7 bases not matched to a gene. The CDR3 covers 15 residues. Germline assignment: CDR1 SNHLY and CDR2 FYNNEI. The CDR3 loop reads CASSMTSGGSATQYF. CDR3 DNA sequence: TGTGCCAGCAGTATGACTAGCGGGGGGTCGGCTACGCAGTATTTT. Filled out from reference TRBV2 and TRBJ2-3, the complete variable domain reads EPEVTQTPSHQVTQMGQEVILRCVPISNHLYFYWYRQILGQKVEFLVSFYNNEISEKSEIFDDQFSVERPDGSNFTLKIRSTKLEDSAMYFCASSMTSGGSATQYFGPGTRLTVL.

This chain uses TRBV4-2 with TRBJ2-7, with a tentative D call TRBD1 (6 bases). There are 15 residues in the CDR3. V dropped 0 bases and J dropped 2 bases, with 11 bases sitting between them. CDR1 and CDR2 (germline): LGHNA, YNFKEQ. CDR3 sequence: CASSQDGQSAYEQYF. The CDR3 DNA reads as TGTGCCAGCAGCCAAGATGGACAGTCCGCCTACGAGCAGTACTTC.

The rearrangement joins TRBV7-8 to TRBJ1-1, with 8 bases that match TRBD1. CDR1 and CDR2 (germline): SGHVS, FQNEAQ. Trimming at V came to 4 bases and at J to 5 bases, leaving 9 bases not matched to a gene. The CDR3 is 15 amino acids. CDR3 residues: CASSSPDRVGTEAFF. As DNA, the CDR3 is TGTGCCAGCAGCTCACCGGACAGGGTCGGAACTGAAGCTTTCTTT.

The chain uses TRBV19 and TRBJ1-5, with TRBD1 identical over 8 bases. J gave up 4 bases and V 5 bases, and 10 bases lay outside the gene matches. The CDR3 sequence is 16 residues long. CDR1 and CDR2 (germline): LNHDA, SQIVND (reference sequence). Here the CDR3 DNA reads TGTGCCAGTAGTGTATCTACAGGGGGTAAAAATCAGCCCCAGCATTTT. This encodes CASSVSTGGKNQPQHF.

The rearrangement uses TRBV11-2 and TRBJ1-5, with TRBD1 identical over 8 bases. The CDR3 length is 15 residues. Unmatched junction bases numbered 1, after V lost 1 base and J lost 2 bases. Per the germline V gene, CDR1 is SGHAT and CDR2 is FQNNGV. The CDR3 region is CASSLAGGGNQPQHF. The CDR3 coding sequence is TGTGCCAGCAGCTTAGCAGGGGGCGGCAATCAGCCCCAGCATTTT.

This clone was seen only a few times. The chain couples TRBV2 to TRBJ2-5; unclear D gene. The CDR3 loop spans 12 amino acids. Germline lookup yields CDR1 SNHLY and CDR2 FYNNEI. With 7 bases removed from V and 0 bases from J, the gap between germline ends came to 6 bases. DNA of the CDR3: TGTGCCAGCATTCGGGACCAAGAGACCCAGTACTTC. Translating it yields CASIRDQETQYF.

The chain is built from TRBV3-1 (or the pseudogene TRBV3-2) and TRBJ2-1; 8 nucleotides match TRBD1. The CDR3 is made up of 11 amino acids. Germline CDR1 is LGHDT and CDR2 is YNNKEL (reference sequence). The trim removed 5 bases at V and 12 bases at J, leaving 3 bases unmatched. CDR3 protein: CASSDGTGQFF. The CDR3 region has the DNA TGTGCCAGCAGCGATGGGACAGGGCAGTTCTTC.

The chain is built from TRBV2 and TRBJ2-3; D is unresolved. V lost 7 bases and J 1 base, leaving 9 bases between the germline ends. The CDR3 sequence is 13 residues long. Germline V CDR1 and CDR2: SNHLY, FYNNEI. The DNA of the CDR3 is TGTGCCAGCAATCTACTCGGCACAGATACGCAGTATTTT. This codes for CASNLLGTDTQYF.

The chain employs TRBV19 and TRBJ1-1, with TRBD1 matching 7 bases. This CDR3 comprises 14 residues. Looked up from germline, CDR1 is LNHDA and CDR2 is SQIVND (reference sequence). The junction had 9 bases not matched to a gene; V was cut back by 5 bases and J by 6 bases. This chain's CDR3 is CASSLRGVPSEAFF. CDR3 nucleotides: TGTGCCAGTAGTCTCAGGGGGGTTCCCTCTGAAGCTTTCTTT.

The chain uses TRBV28 and TRBJ1-2; possible D gene TRBD1, 5 bases. The germline V and J ends were trimmed by 5 bases and 6 bases, with 13 bases remaining between them. The CDR3 loop spans 13 amino acids. CDR1 MDHEN and CDR2 SYDVKM come from the germline V gene. CDR3 sequence reads: CASSGTLGDGYTF. In DNA, the CDR3 is TGTGCCAGCAGTGGCACCCTAGGGGATGGCTACACCTTC.

The V and J genes are TRBV5-1 and TRBJ2-3, with D perhaps TRBD1 (6 bases). The CDR3 totals 17 residues. Germline V gene data show CDR1 as SGHRS and CDR2 as YFSETQ. V lost 3 bases and J lost 0, with 17 bases in between. The CDR3 protein is CASSSWYRATSTDTQYF. CDR3 nucleotide sequence: TGCGCCAGCAGCTCCTGGTACAGGGCTACTAGCACAGATACGCAGTATTTT.

V usage is TRBV24-1 and J usage is TRBJ2-7, with 7 positions matching TRBD2. In germline, CDR1 is KGHDR, CDR2 SFDVKD. J was trimmed by 3 bases and V by 4 bases; bases with no gene match: 5. CDR3 length: 14 amino acids. The chain's CDR3 is CATSDSTSDYEQYF. The CDR3 DNA follows: TGTGCCACCAGTGACTCTACTAGCGACTACGAGCAGTACTTC.

V and J are TRBV28 and TRBJ1-2; a weak D match, TRBD1 (5 bases). This CDR3 region has 13 residues. V lost 2 bases and J 4 bases, leaving 8 bases between the germline ends. Germline loops: CDR1 MDHEN, CDR2 SYDVKM. CDR3 sequence: CASSLRTSYGYTF. CDR3 sequence (DNA): TGTGCCAGCAGTTTACGGACAAGCTATGGCTACACCTTC.

The gene calls are TRBV4-1 and TRBJ1-1, with D tentatively TRBD1 (6 bases). From germline, CDR1 is MGHRA and CDR2 YSYEKL. V dropped 1 base and J dropped 4 bases, with 19 bases sitting between them. The CDR3 extends over 17 amino acids. The CDR3 region has the DNA TGCGCCAGCAGCCAAGGGTTCGGGGGGCAAGGGGTCACTGAAGCTTTCTTT. It specifies CASSQGFGGQGVTEAFF.

The V and J genes are TRBV7-2 and TRBJ1-6; no clear D. Germline CDR1 and CDR2: SGHTA and FQGNSA. Trimming left V 5 bases short and J 0 bases short, with 5 bases between. The CDR3 runs 14 residues. The CDR3 DNA follows: TGTGCCAGCAGCCTCAGCTCCTATAATTCACCCCTCCACTTT. It yields the protein CASSLSSYNSPLHF.